Sequencing of this TCR beta chain was carried out in a study of shared clonotypes between healthy human individuals. Naive CD8 cells lacked CD45RO, underwent positive selection for CCR7 and left out terminally differentiated effector memory CD45RA+ cells. As regards this clone: Its target is unknown.

Several immunoSEQ plates held equal portions of the genomic DNA taken from each subset. Here immunoSEQ multiplex PCR was the method, and the copy in TCRdb shows in-frame clones only, minus some. This sample has almost 700,000 clones; 90% to 95% occur once, and the top ten carry roughly 22%. Study-wide points: Represented diversity, genetic and exposure-history alike, was limited by few donors.

This clonotype originated in a man between 25 and 39 years old in good health. The sequencing sample was made of naive CD8+ T cells sorted from blood.

The CDR3 spells CASSLTAEGEKLFF. CDR3 in DNA: TGTGCCAGCAGCTTAACGGCAGAAGGTGAAAAACTGTTTTTT. V and J are TRBV7-6 and TRBJ1-4; D not resolved. Per the germline V gene, CDR1 is SGHVS and CDR2 is FNYEAQ. This CDR3 is 14 amino acids long. The ends were cut back, 2 bases at V and 7 bases at J, with 11 bases in the middle.